This T cell receptor (beta chain) was identified in a study of type 1 regulatory T cells. Background on the study: T-allo10 is an in vitro-generated, Tr1-enriched CD4 T cell product specific for alloantigen. General study findings and limits: Type 1 regulatory T cells had a more restricted TCR repertoire than non-type 1 regulatory T cells.

TCRdb called the reads again in MiXCR, with one record for every CDR3 protein. The sample consists of under 75,000 distinct CDR3 sequences, under 25% of them appearing once. Germline lookup yields CDR1 DFQATT and CDR2 SNEGSKA (reference sequence). This CDR3 is 11 amino acids long. J lost 10 bases, V lost 3 bases, and 3 bases had no gene match. This clonotype was counted ten times or more. Its antigen is not known. This chain uses TRBV20-1 with TRBJ2-1; the match to TRBD1 covers 7 bases. Sequencing used cultured type 1 regulatory T (Tr1) cells, either the whole culture or a sorted fraction (not recorded which). The clonotype originates from a human donor in good health. In DNA form, the CDR3 reads TGCAGTGCTAGGAGGGGGCGGGAGCAGTTCTTC. Translated, it gives CSARRGREQFF.